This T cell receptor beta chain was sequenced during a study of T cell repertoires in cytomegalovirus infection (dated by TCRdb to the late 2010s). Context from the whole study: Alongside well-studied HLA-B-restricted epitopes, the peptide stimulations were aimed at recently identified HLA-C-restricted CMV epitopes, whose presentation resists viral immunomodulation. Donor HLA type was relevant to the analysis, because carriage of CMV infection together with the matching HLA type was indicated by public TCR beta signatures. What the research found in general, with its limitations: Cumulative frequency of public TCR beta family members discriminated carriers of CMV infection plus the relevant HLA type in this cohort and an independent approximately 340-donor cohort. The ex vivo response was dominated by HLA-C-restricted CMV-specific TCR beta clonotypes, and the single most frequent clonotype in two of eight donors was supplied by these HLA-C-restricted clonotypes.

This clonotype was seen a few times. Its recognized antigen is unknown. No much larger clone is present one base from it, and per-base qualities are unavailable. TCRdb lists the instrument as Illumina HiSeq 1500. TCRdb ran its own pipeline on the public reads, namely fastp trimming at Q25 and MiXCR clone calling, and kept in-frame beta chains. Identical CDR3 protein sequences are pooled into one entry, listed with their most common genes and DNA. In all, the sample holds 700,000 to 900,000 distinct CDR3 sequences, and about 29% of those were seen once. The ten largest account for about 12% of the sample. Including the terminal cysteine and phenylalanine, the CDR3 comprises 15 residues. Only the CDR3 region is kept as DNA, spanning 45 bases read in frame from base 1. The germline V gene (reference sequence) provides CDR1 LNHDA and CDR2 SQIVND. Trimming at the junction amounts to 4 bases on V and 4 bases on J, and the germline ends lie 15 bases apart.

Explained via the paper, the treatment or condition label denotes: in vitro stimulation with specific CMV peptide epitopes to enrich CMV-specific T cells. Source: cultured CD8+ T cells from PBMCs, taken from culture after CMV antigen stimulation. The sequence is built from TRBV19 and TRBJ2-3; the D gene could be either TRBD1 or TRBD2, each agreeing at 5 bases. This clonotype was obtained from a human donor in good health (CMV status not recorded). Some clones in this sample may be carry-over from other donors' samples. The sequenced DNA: TGTGCCAGTAGTACCGGGGCGTCATTGGCAGATACGCAGTATTTT. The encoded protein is CASSTGASLADTQYF.